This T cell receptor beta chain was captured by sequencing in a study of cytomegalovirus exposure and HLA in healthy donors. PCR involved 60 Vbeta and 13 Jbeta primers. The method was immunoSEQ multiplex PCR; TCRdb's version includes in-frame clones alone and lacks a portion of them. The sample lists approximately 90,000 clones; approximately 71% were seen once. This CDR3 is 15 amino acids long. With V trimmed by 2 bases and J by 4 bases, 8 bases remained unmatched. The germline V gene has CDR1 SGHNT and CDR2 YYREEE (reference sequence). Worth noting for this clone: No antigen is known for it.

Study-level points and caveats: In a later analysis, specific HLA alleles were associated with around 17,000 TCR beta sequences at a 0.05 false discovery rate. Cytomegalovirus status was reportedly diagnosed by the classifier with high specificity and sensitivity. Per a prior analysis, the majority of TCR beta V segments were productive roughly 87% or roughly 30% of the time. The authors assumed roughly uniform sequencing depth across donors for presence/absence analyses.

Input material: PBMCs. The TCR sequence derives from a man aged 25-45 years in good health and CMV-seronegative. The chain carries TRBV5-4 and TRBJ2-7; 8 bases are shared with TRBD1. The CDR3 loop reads CASSFRKQGDYEQYF. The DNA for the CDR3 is TGTGCCAGCAGCTTTCGGAAACAGGGGGATTACGAGCAGTACTTC.